This TCR beta chain was identified during a study of response to subunit inactivated influenza vaccine. Overall study results and limits: New T cells are recruited in small numbers by each seasonal influenza vaccination, according to the authors' suggestion.

Germline values: CDR1 SGHDN, CDR2 FVKESK. CDR3 length: 16 residues. V lost 2 bases to trimming and J lost 9 bases; unmatched junction nucleotides: 12. This clonotype appeared a few times. The antigen is undetermined. TCRdb reprocessed the RT-PCR reads via MiXCR and lists one record per CDR3 protein. The profile shows some 640,000 distinct CDR3 sequences, more than 11% of them singletons. The V and J genes are TRBV14 and TRBJ2-1; the match to TRBD1 covers 8 bases. Here the sequenced sample was PBMCs from blood, taken approximately 15 days before vaccination. The source of this sequence is a man between 45 and 60 years old who received an inactivated influenza vaccine. CDR3 DNA: TGTGCCAGCAGCCAATTCGGGGACAGGACGTTTGGTGAGCAGTTCTTC. Translating gives CASSQFGDRTFGEQFF.